This is a list of T cell receptor beta chains from one sample in a study of blood T cell repertoires in COVID-19. TCRdb's copy holds only in-frame clones and misses some; the assay was immunoSEQ multiplex PCR. Here the sample spans about 160,000 clones, roughly four fifths being singletons. The sample consisted of peripheral blood. The receptors originated from a human donor with acute or convalescent COVID-19. The donor label of this sample is uncertain. The CDR3 runs from the conserved cysteine through the conserved F or W. D genes are given only for firm matches. For some rows the clone size is stated as once, few or many, or as a class when expanded; others skip it.

d_gene: -
j_gene: TRBJ2-1
v_gene: TRBV19
abundance: -
CDR3nt: TGTGCCAGTAGTCGGGTTTTTGAGCAGTTCTTC
CDR3aa: CASSRVFEQFF

d_gene: TRBD1
j_gene: TRBJ1-1
v_gene: TRBV7-2
abundance: once
CDR3nt: TGTGCCAGCAGCTCGACAGGGAATCCATCGGGGGCTTTCTTT
CDR3aa: CASSSTGNPSGAFF

d_gene: -
j_gene: TRBJ1-1
v_gene: TRBV10-3
abundance: -
CDR3nt: TGTGCCATCAGCGCAGGGGCTCAACCCAACACTGAAGCTTTCTTT
CDR3aa: CAISAGAQPNTEAFF

d_gene: -
j_gene: TRBJ2-3
v_gene: TRBV7-8
abundance: -
CDR3nt: TGTGCCAGCAGCTTTTCTTTCTCCTTTAGCGGAGATACGCAGTATTTT
CDR3aa: CASSFSFSFSGDTQYF

d_gene: TRBD1
j_gene: TRBJ2-5
v_gene: TRBV7-8
abundance: -
CDR3nt: TGTGCCAGCAGCTTAGGGGACAGGGGGATCCAAGAGACCCAGTACTTC
CDR3aa: CASSLGDRGIQETQYF

d_gene: TRBD1
j_gene: TRBJ1-5
v_gene: TRBV19
abundance: -
CDR3nt: TGTGCCAGTAGTATAGGCCAGGGGGTGAATCAGCCCCAGCATTTT
CDR3aa: CASSIGQGVNQPQHF

d_gene: TRBD1
j_gene: TRBJ2-5
v_gene: TRBV5-5
abundance: -
CDR3nt: TGTGCCAGCAACCCTGCCTCTCGCTATGGGACAGGGGGAAGAGAGGAGACCCAGTACTTC
CDR3aa: CASNPASRYGTGGREETQYF

d_gene: TRBD2
j_gene: TRBJ2-3
v_gene: TRBV7-2
abundance: -
CDR3nt: TGTGCCAGCAGCTCGGGACTAGCGAATGTGGATACGCAGTATTTT
CDR3aa: CASSSGLANVDTQYF

d_gene: -
j_gene: TRBJ1-3
v_gene: TRBV4-1
abundance: -
CDR3nt: TGCGCCAGCAGCCAAGCCGGGACTTGGACTGGAAACACCATATATTTT
CDR3aa: CASSQAGTWTGNTIYF

d_gene: TRBD1
j_gene: TRBJ1-3
v_gene: TRBV6-6
abundance: -
CDR3nt: TGTGCCAGCAGATCCAAGGGGGCGGCTGGAAACACCATATATTTT
CDR3aa: CASRSKGAAGNTIYF

d_gene: -
j_gene: TRBJ1-2
v_gene: TRBV3-1/TRBV3-2
abundance: -
CDR3nt: TGTGCCAGCAGCCACAGGGAAGCTAACTATGGCTACACCTTC
CDR3aa: CASSHREANYGYTF

d_gene: TRBD1
j_gene: TRBJ1-2
v_gene: TRBV30
abundance: once
CDR3nt: TGTGCCTGGAGTGTACTCATGAGGGGACAGCATGGCTACACCTTC
CDR3aa: CAWSVLMRGQHGYTF

d_gene: TRBD1
j_gene: TRBJ1-2
v_gene: TRBV5-4
abundance: -
CDR3nt: TGTGCCAGCAGCCCCGGGACAGGGGGAACTAACTATGGCTACACCTTC
CDR3aa: CASSPGTGGTNYGYTF

d_gene: -
j_gene: TRBJ1-2
v_gene: TRBV21-1
abundance: many
CDR3nt: TGTGCCAGCAGCAAACTGGAGAACTATGGCTACACCTTC
CDR3aa: CASSKLENYGYTF

d_gene: TRBD1
j_gene: TRBJ1-2
v_gene: TRBV29-1
abundance: few
CDR3nt: TGCAGCGTCGCCGCGGACAGGGTAGGGGGCTACACCTTC
CDR3aa: CSVAADRVGGYTF

d_gene: -
j_gene: TRBJ2-5
v_gene: TRBV5-1
abundance: -
CDR3nt: TGCGCCAGCAGCTCCCAAGGAGGGCGGGAAGGGGAGACCCAGTACTTC
CDR3aa: CASSSQGGREGETQYF

d_gene: -
j_gene: TRBJ2-1
v_gene: TRBV2
abundance: -
CDR3nt: TGTGCCAGCAGTGGACAGGAGGGGGCTACCTACAATGAGCAGTTCTTC
CDR3aa: CASSGQEGATYNEQFF

d_gene: TRBD1
j_gene: TRBJ2-7
v_gene: TRBV7-8
abundance: -
CDR3nt: TGTGCCAGCAGCAGCCGGGACAGGGGACACTCCTACGAGCAGTACTTC
CDR3aa: CASSSRDRGHSYEQYF

d_gene: -
j_gene: TRBJ1-1
v_gene: TRBV19
abundance: -
CDR3nt: TGTGCCAGTAGTTCCGGGGGGACATGGTTGGAGAACACTGAAGCTTTCTTT
CDR3aa: CASSSGGTWLENTEAFF

d_gene: TRBD2
j_gene: TRBJ2-5
v_gene: TRBV7-9
abundance: -
CDR3nt: TGTGCCAGCAGCGACGGGGGGAAAGAGACCCAGTACTTC
CDR3aa: CASSDGGKETQYF

d_gene: -
j_gene: TRBJ2-2
v_gene: TRBV6-5
abundance: -
CDR3nt: TGTGCCAGCATCCCGGGACAGAACACCGGGGAGCTGTTTTTT
CDR3aa: CASIPGQNTGELFF

d_gene: TRBD1
j_gene: TRBJ2-7
v_gene: TRBV7-2
abundance: -
CDR3nt: TGTGCCAGCAGCTTACTGCAGGGGGCAAGTGAGCAGTACTTC
CDR3aa: CASSLLQGASEQYF

d_gene: -
j_gene: TRBJ1-3
v_gene: TRBV28
abundance: -
CDR3nt: TGTGCCAGTACTGATGGGAGCTCTGGAAACACCATATATTTT
CDR3aa: CASTDGSSGNTIYF

d_gene: TRBD1
j_gene: TRBJ2-3
v_gene: TRBV2
abundance: -
CDR3nt: TGTGCCAGCAGTACAGGGGCAGGAGATACGCAGTATTTT
CDR3aa: CASSTGAGDTQYF

d_gene: -
j_gene: TRBJ1-1
v_gene: TRBV12-3/TRBV12-4
abundance: -
CDR3nt: TGTGCCAGCAGTTTGTACGGGGTTTTCTTT
CDR3aa: CASSLYGVFF

d_gene: TRBD1
j_gene: TRBJ2-2
v_gene: TRBV5-8
abundance: -
CDR3nt: TGTGCCAGCAGCGCGCCGGACAGGGTAATCACCGGGGAGCTGTTTTTT
CDR3aa: CASSAPDRVITGELFF

d_gene: -
j_gene: TRBJ1-2
v_gene: TRBV7-9
abundance: -
CDR3nt: TGTGCCAGCAGCCAAGTTTACGGCTATGGCTACACCTTC
CDR3aa: CASSQVYGYGYTF

d_gene: TRBD1
j_gene: TRBJ1-2
v_gene: TRBV2
abundance: many
CDR3nt: TGTGCCAGCAGTGGGAAACCAGGGGGCGACTATGGCTACACCTTC
CDR3aa: CASSGKPGGDYGYTF

d_gene: TRBD1
j_gene: TRBJ1-1
v_gene: TRBV10-3
abundance: -
CDR3nt: TGTGCCATCAGCCTCGGGACAGGGGGCACTGAAGCTTTCTTT
CDR3aa: CAISLGTGGTEAFF

d_gene: -
j_gene: TRBJ1-2
v_gene: TRBV6-2/TRBV6-3
abundance: -
CDR3nt: TGTGCCAGCAGTTATAAGCCCGACTATGGCTACACCTTC
CDR3aa: CASSYKPDYGYTF

d_gene: TRBD2
j_gene: TRBJ2-3
v_gene: TRBV5-1
abundance: -
CDR3nt: TGCGCCAGCAGCCCCGTACTAGCGGGGGGCACAGATACGCAGTATTTT
CDR3aa: CASSPVLAGGTDTQYF

d_gene: TRBD1
j_gene: TRBJ1-1
v_gene: TRBV15
abundance: -
CDR3nt: TGTGCCACCAGCAGAGGCGGGACAGGAGATTCGAACACTGAAGCTTTCTTT
CDR3aa: CATSRGGTGDSNTEAFF

d_gene: TRBD1
j_gene: TRBJ1-2
v_gene: TRBV5-1
abundance: -
CDR3nt: TGCGCCAGCAGCTTCACCACAGGGGGCGCGAGAATAAATGGCTACACCTTC
CDR3aa: CASSFTTGGARINGYTF

d_gene: -
j_gene: TRBJ2-6
v_gene: TRBV7-3
abundance: -
CDR3nt: TGTGCCAGCAGCCTAGTATCTGGGGCCAACGTCCTGACTTTC
CDR3aa: CASSLVSGANVLTF

d_gene: -
j_gene: TRBJ1-6
v_gene: TRBV4-3
abundance: -
CDR3nt: TGCGCCAGCAGCCAGCACAATGATAATTCACCCCTCCACTTT
CDR3aa: CASSQHNDNSPLHF

d_gene: -
j_gene: TRBJ1-2
v_gene: TRBV7-2
abundance: few
CDR3nt: TGTGCCAGCGGCCCGGGAGGAGGCTTTCTCCTCACCTTC
CDR3aa: CASGPGGGFLLTF

d_gene: TRBD2
j_gene: TRBJ2-3
v_gene: TRBV18
abundance: -
CDR3nt: TGTGCCAGCTCACCACCGGGGACTAGCAGCACAGATACGCAGTATTTT
CDR3aa: CASSPPGTSSTDTQYF

d_gene: TRBD1
j_gene: TRBJ1-6
v_gene: TRBV19
abundance: -
CDR3nt: TGTGCCAGTAGTATAGGACTCCTCCGGGACAGGGGTCTCTCACCCCTCCACTTT
CDR3aa: CASSIGLLRDRGLSPLHF

d_gene: TRBD1
j_gene: TRBJ1-5
v_gene: TRBV7-9
abundance: -
CDR3nt: TGTGCCAGCAGCATGGGACAGGGTAGCAGCAATCAGCCCCAGCATTTT
CDR3aa: CASSMGQGSSNQPQHF

d_gene: TRBD1
j_gene: TRBJ1-5
v_gene: TRBV9
abundance: -
CDR3nt: TGTGCCAGCAGCGTAGCGACAGGGAATCAGCCCCAGCATTTT
CDR3aa: CASSVATGNQPQHF

d_gene: TRBD1
j_gene: TRBJ1-2
v_gene: TRBV5-8
abundance: few
CDR3nt: TGTGCCAGCAGCTGGACAGGTCAGGACTATGGCTACACCTTC
CDR3aa: CASSWTGQDYGYTF

d_gene: TRBD1
j_gene: TRBJ2-7
v_gene: TRBV3-1/TRBV3-2
abundance: -
CDR3nt: TGTGCCAGCAGTTGGGACAGGGGGAGCATGGAGCAGTACTTC
CDR3aa: CASSWDRGSMEQYF